The 12 T cell receptor beta chains below come from one sample, sequenced in a study of PD-1 blockade in classical Hodgkin lymphoma. The time point: newly diagnosed, previously untreated cHL patient sample. From thawed PBMCs, CD4+ T cells were purified using magnetic negative selection. TCRdb keeps only in-frame clones here, not all; method: immunoSEQ multiplex PCR. The table shows about 15,000 clones, with more than 70% occurring only once. Sequencing input: CD4+ T cells from blood. These receptors all stem from a human donor with classical Hodgkin lymphoma.

The chain has TRBV30 and TRBJ1-2, with a possible D match to TRBD1 (6 bases). Trimming took off 2 bases at V and 5 bases at J, with 12 bases between the two ends. The CDR3 runs to 13 residues. The germline CDR1 and CDR2 sequences are GTSNPN and SVGIG (reference sequence). The DNA of the CDR3 is TGTGCCTGGAGTCTGACAGGATCATATGGCTACACCTTC. The encoded protein is CAWSLTGSYGYTF.

The gene calls are TRBV6-4 and TRBJ1-5; no firm D call. This CDR3 contains 16 residues. Deletions cut 0 bases from V and 3 bases from J, with 12 bases between. Germline-derived CDR1 and CDR2 are MRHNA and SNTAGT. This chain's CDR3 is CASSDSTADDNQPQHF. In DNA, the CDR3 is TGTGCCAGCAGTGACTCTACAGCAGACGACAATCAGCCCCAGCATTTT.

The CDR3 region has the DNA TGTGCCAGCAGTGAGAGCTTCGGACAGGGGAATGAAAAACTGTTTTTT. It codes for CASSESFGQGNEKLFF. The chain uses TRBV6-1 and TRBJ1-4; 9 bases line up with TRBD1. With 3 bases clipped from V and 5 bases from J, the junction kept 7 bases outside the gene matches. The CDR3 has 16 residues. Per the germline V gene, CDR1 is MNHNS and CDR2 is SASEGT.

The gene calls are TRBV23-1 and TRBJ1-4, with 10 bases lining up with TRBD1. TRBV23-1 is an ORF for which the function is uncertain. V shed 4 bases and J 7 bases; nucleotides not matched to a gene: 9. The CDR3 totals 16 residues. The CDR3 DNA sequence: TGCGCCAGCAGTCCGGGGACAGGGGATGATGTTGAAAAACTGTTTTTT. Its translation: CASSPGTGDDVEKLFF.

This sequence joins TRBV5-1 and TRBJ1-5, with D possibly being TRBD1 (6 bases). The CDR3 runs 15 residues. V lost 4 bases and J lost 0, with 11 bases in between. The germline CDR1 and CDR2 sequences are SGHRS and YFSETQ. The CDR3 DNA reads TGCGCCAGCAGCCCCGGACAGAGTAGCAATCAGCCCCAGCATTTT. It translates to CASSPGQSSNQPQHF.

This chain connects TRBV5-4 to TRBJ2-7; the match to TRBD1 covers 7 bases. The CDR3 loop spans 13 amino acids. With 3 bases clipped from V and 3 bases from J, the junction kept 3 bases outside the gene matches. The germline V gene encodes CDR1 SGHNT and CDR2 YYREEE (reference sequence). DNA for the CDR3: TGTGCCAGCAGCTCCGGGACAGACTACGAGCAGTACTTC. It yields the protein CASSSGTDYEQYF.

The chain links TRBV25-1 to TRBJ2-5, with a weak D call TRBD1 (6 bases). Germline lookup yields CDR1 MGHDK and CDR2 SYGVNS. The CDR3 covers 15 residues. Trimming removed 5 bases at V and 1 base at J, with 14 bases between. The CDR3 sequence: CASSPGTKPQETQYF. In nucleotides, the CDR3 is TGTGCCAGCAGTCCGGGGACAAAGCCCCAAGAGACCCAGTACTTC.

The CDR3 nucleotides read TGTGCCAGCAGCCGAGGACTAGCGGACACCGGGGAGCTGTTTTTT. Translated: CASSRGLADTGELFF. The V gene is TRBV5-4, the J gene TRBJ2-2; 10 bases map to TRBD2. The CDR3 length is 15 residues. The V segment lost 4 bases and the J segment 3 bases; nucleotides outside the gene matches: 3. CDR1 is SGHNT, CDR2 YYREEE, per germline (reference sequence).

The rearrangement links TRBV28 to TRBJ1-2, with 8 bases fitting TRBD1. The CDR3 consists of 15 residues. V dropped 6 bases and J dropped 7; count of bases not matched to a gene: 13. Germline V CDR1 and CDR2: MDHEN, SYDVKM. The CDR3 region is CASRRPIQGAGGYTF. The CDR3 DNA reads as TGTGCCAGCAGGAGGCCGATTCAGGGGGCTGGTGGCTACACCTTC.

This chain connects TRBV18 to TRBJ1-5, with D possibly TRBD1 on 5 matching bases. CDR1 and CDR2 (germline): KGHSH, LQKENI. V gave up 3 bases and J gave up 2 bases, with 11 bases separating them. This CDR3 has 15 residues. CDR3 sequence reads: CASSPAGQGNQPQHF. For the CDR3, the DNA is TGTGCCAGCTCACCGGCAGGGCAGGGCAATCAGCCCCAGCATTTT.

The CDR3, as DNA: TGTGCCAGCAGCGTAGTCGGACAGGGGGACACTGAAGCTTTCTTT. Protein sequence: CASSVVGQGDTEAFF. The rearrangement uses TRBV9 and TRBJ1-1, with TRBD1 matching 10 bases. Germline V gene lookup returns CDR1 SGDLS and CDR2 YYNGEE. CDR3 size: 15 residues. V lost 0 bases and J lost 3; bases outside the gene matches: 2.

V is TRBV7-8 and J is TRBJ2-1, with 7 bases that match TRBD1. V trimming: 3 bases; J trimming: 2 bases; junction bases outside the gene matches: 4. The germline gives CDR1 SGHVS, CDR2 FQNEAQ. CDR3 length equals 15 residues. DNA of the CDR3: TGTGCCAGCAGCTTTCAAGGGGGCGCCTACAATGAGCAGTTCTTC. Translating gives CASSFQGGAYNEQFF.